The clone carrying this T cell receptor beta chain was picked up a small number of times. The data were obtained in a study of blood T cell repertoires in COVID-19. Overall study context: COVID-19 samples collected from the United States, Italy and Spain covered acute and convalescent phases. The analysed material was cDNA or gDNA that came from T cells, B-cell-depleted T cells, or PBMCs.

V was pared by 6 bases and J by 9 bases, with 12 bases between. The CDR3 is 13 amino acids. In the authors' workflow: Estimates of nucleated cell counts were drawn from the amplification of reference gene primers. This table comes from immunoSEQ multiplex PCR, and its TCRdb copy is limited to in-frame clones, with some not included. V, J and clone size are taken as reported in that table, and D and trimming were inferred from the DNA itself. The data hold 210,000 or so clones, with roughly 80% observed a single time. The V gene is TRBV12-3 or TRBV12-4, the J gene TRBJ1-6; TRBD1 might be the D (5 bases). The sample comprised peripheral blood. This clonotype was obtained from a human donor in a cohort sampled during active COVID-19. In DNA, the CDR3 is TGTGCCAGCAGCACAGGAGTAGGTTCACCCCTCCACTTT. Translated, it gives CASSTGVGSPLHF.